A single sample is the source of the 14 T cell receptor beta chains below, sequenced in a study of STAT5B mutations in CD4+ large granular lymphocyte leukemia. Sequencing used immunoSEQ multiplex PCR; TCRdb keeps in-frame clones, though not all of them. The sample yields 25,000 to 40,000 clones, roughly 80% seen once. The source material was CD4+ T cells from blood buffy coats. Receptor source: a human donor in good health.

Only one count was recorded for this clone. CDR3 amino acids: CASSVDPSVDTGELFF. CDR3 sequence (DNA): TGTGCCAGCAGCGTAGATCCTAGCGTGGACACCGGGGAGCTGTTTTTT. V usage is TRBV9 and J usage is TRBJ2-2; tentative D call: TRBD2 (6 bases). This CDR3 contains 16 residues. The germline V and J ends were trimmed by 0 bases and 3 bases, with 12 bases remaining between them. Germline CDR1 is SGDLS and CDR2 is YYNGEE. Full variable domain (remainder filled in from reference TRBV9 and TRBJ2-2): DSGVTQTPKHLITATGQRVTLRCSPRSGDLSVYWYQQSLDQGLQFLIQYYNGEERAKGNILERFSAQQFPDLHSELNLSSLELGDSALYFCASSVDPSVDTGELFFGEGSRLTVL.

The rearrangement uses TRBV5-5 and TRBJ2-7, with D perhaps TRBD2 (5 bases). In germline, CDR1 is SGHKS, CDR2 YYEKEE (reference sequence). This CDR3 spans 15 amino acids. V was pared by 4 bases and J by 2 bases, with 16 bases between. CDR3 DNA: TGTGCCAGCAGCCGTTGGGAGACGTCGGCCTACGAGCAGTACTTC. It encodes CASSRWETSAYEQYF.

This clone was detected only once. The V and J genes are TRBV6-5 and TRBJ1-4; 10 positions agree with TRBD1. The ends lost 6 bases at V and 7 bases at J; junction bases unmatched: 5. CDR1 MNHEY and CDR2 SVGAGI come from the germline V gene. CDR3 length: 14 residues. CDR3 in amino acids: CASRKTGGVEKLFF. In DNA form, the CDR3 reads TGTGCCAGCAGGAAGACAGGGGGCGTTGAAAAACTGTTTTTT.

The rearrangement uses TRBV30 and TRBJ2-6; TRBD1 aligns across 7 bases. Per germline, CDR1 GTSNPN and CDR2 SVGIG (reference sequence). Unmatched junction bases numbered 0, after V lost 5 bases and J lost 2 bases. The CDR3 sequence is 13 residues long. CDR3 DNA sequence: TGTGCCTGGGACAGGGCTGGGGCCAACGTCCTGACTTTC. It codes for CAWDRAGANVLTF.

This clone came up a few times. The rearrangement joins TRBV30 to TRBJ2-7; tentative D call: TRBD2 (5 bases). The CDR3 consists of 15 residues. The V end was cut by 0 bases, the J end by 1 base, with 13 bases between. Per germline, CDR1 GTSNPN and CDR2 SVGIG (reference sequence). The CDR3 region has the DNA TGTGCCTGGAGTGTAGCTCCCCTAGCTTCCTACGAGCAGTACTTC. Protein: CAWSVAPLASYEQYF.

This chain uses TRBV5-1 with TRBJ1-1, with D maybe TRBD1 (6 bases). Germline V gene data show CDR1 as SGHRS and CDR2 as YFSETQ. CDR3 length equals 15 residues. The ends were cut back, 4 bases at V and 2 bases at J, with 15 bases in the middle. CDR3 loop: CASSLSLGGNTEAFF. CDR3 DNA: TGCGCCAGCAGCCTCAGTCTAGGGGGTAACACTGAAGCTTTCTTT. The full variable domain, rest sourced from reference TRBV5-1 and TRBJ1-1, is KAGVTQTPRYLIKTRGQQVTLSCSPISGHRSVSWYQQTPGQGLQFLFEYFSETQRNKGNFPGRFSGRQFSNSRSEMNVSTLELGDSALYLCASSLSLGGNTEAFFGQGTRLTVV.

The V call is TRBV2, the J call TRBJ1-4, with 9 bases aligning to TRBD1. Germline lookup yields CDR1 SNHLY and CDR2 FYNNEI. The V gene end was trimmed by 9 bases and the J gene end by 4 bases; junction bases not matched to a gene: 12. The CDR3 consists of 16 residues. The CDR3 bases are TGTGCCAGTGCTCGGGACAGGGCCTCGAGTAATGAAAAACTGTTTTTT. Residues: CASARDRASSNEKLFF.

This sequence joins TRBV29-1 and TRBJ2-5; 10 nucleotides line up with TRBD1. The DNA end lines up better with TRBJ2-7; the J call may be wrong. The CDR3 consists of 14 residues. The germline V gene has CDR1 SQVTM and CDR2 ANQGSEA. The CDR3 loop is CSVEWGQGTYEQYF. DNA of the CDR3: TGCAGCGTTGAGTGGGGACAGGGGACCTACGAGCAGTACTTC.

This clone was seen once. V is TRBV15 and J is TRBJ2-4; perhaps TRBD2 as D (5 bases). Germline V gives CDR1 LNHNV, CDR2 YYDKDF (reference sequence). There are 17 residues in the CDR3. The V gene lost 0 bases and the J gene lost 0 bases, with 12 bases spanning the gap. CDR3 DNA: TGTGCCACCAGCAGAGATCGGCGGGTACTAGCCAAAAACATTCAGTACTTC. This translates into CATSRDRRVLAKNIQYF.

This rearrangement joins TRBV10-3 to TRBJ1-4; TRBD1 agrees at 7 bases. Per the germline V gene, CDR1 is ENHRY and CDR2 is SYGVKD. Trimming removed 0 bases from V and 7 bases from J; junction bases left unmatched: 5. This CDR3 comprises 15 residues. As DNA, the CDR3 is TGTGCCATCAGTGAGTCGACAGGGAGAGGTGAAAAACTGTTTTTT. Its protein is CAISESTGRGEKLFF.

This clone came up a few times. The chain employs TRBV18 and TRBJ2-2; a weak D match, TRBD2 (5 bases). V was clipped by 2 bases and J by 3 bases, with 19 bases between them. CDR3 size: 18 residues. Looked up from germline, CDR1 is KGHSH and CDR2 is LQKENI. The CDR3 sequence: CASSPRGRAESDTGELFF. The CDR3 nucleotides are TGTGCCAGCTCACCAAGAGGGAGAGCCGAAAGTGACACCGGGGAGCTGTTTTTT.

The chain links TRBV5-1 to TRBJ1-4; 8 nucleotides match TRBD1. The germline V gene has CDR1 SGHRS and CDR2 YFSETQ. The CDR3 sequence is 14 residues long. After removal of 3 bases from V and 4 bases from J, the junction contained 2 bases not matched to a gene. This chain's CDR3 is CASSSDRVNEKLFF. The DNA for the CDR3 is TGCGCCAGCAGCTCGGACAGGGTTAATGAAAAACTGTTTTTT.

This clone was seen a single time. The chain joins TRBV30 to TRBJ2-3; D call uncertain. The V end was cut by 5 bases, the J end by 2 bases, with 14 bases between. CDR1 GTSNPN and CDR2 SVGIG come from the germline V gene (reference sequence). The CDR3 is 14 residues long. The CDR3 DNA reads TGTGCCTGGGGTTTCGGAGTGAACACAGATACGCAGTATTTT. It codes for CAWGFGVNTDTQYF. The variable domain in full, completed from reference TRBV30 and TRBJ2-3, reads SQTIHQWPATLVQPVGSPLSLECTVEGTSNPNLYWYRQAAGRGLQLLFYSVGIGQISSEVPQNLSASRPQDRQFILSSKKLLLSDSGFYLCAWGFGVNTDTQYFGPGTRLTVL.

V gene TRBV6-1 combines with J gene TRBJ1-2; D is uncertain. The germline V gene has CDR1 MNHNS and CDR2 SASEGT. There are 14 residues in the CDR3. Trimming removed 3 bases from V and 8 bases from J, with 16 bases in between. This CDR3 reads CASSEMLNVRGYTF. For the CDR3, the DNA is TGTGCCAGCAGTGAGATGCTGAACGTCAGAGGCTACACCTTC.